One sample yielded the 21 T cell receptor beta chains listed below, sequenced in a study of T cell responses to AZD1222 COVID-19 vaccine. Clones were sequenced by immunoSEQ multiplex PCR, and TCRdb holds only the in-frame ones, with some missing. The sample has 80,000 to 90,000 clones; around 90% are singletons. The specimen was peripheral blood, collected on day 0 of AZD1222 vaccination. Receptors were obtained from an adult in good health.

The chain has TRBV30 and TRBJ2-2; 7 nucleotides agree with TRBD1. Germline CDR1 GTSNPN, CDR2 SVGIG (reference sequence). With V trimmed by 2 bases and J by 0 bases, 3 bases remained unmatched. This CDR3 has 15 residues. The CDR3 spells CAWSTGQPNTGELFF. DNA of the CDR3: TGTGCCTGGAGTACGGGACAGCCGAACACCGGGGAGCTGTTTTTT.

V usage is TRBV2 and J usage is TRBJ1-4; no definite D call. Germline values: CDR1 SNHLY, CDR2 FYNNEI. Trimming took 8 bases from V and 7 from J, leaving 23 bases between them. CDR3 length: 16 residues. The CDR3, as DNA: TGTGCCAGCCACCTAATCGACAAAACCCTAGGTGAAAAACTGTTTTTT. This sequence encodes CASHLIDKTLGEKLFF.

This chain joins TRBV19 and TRBJ2-3; 12 bases are shared with TRBD2. The CDR3 totals 20 residues. The V and J ends lost 0 bases and 5 bases, in that order; junction bases with no gene match: 15. Germline V CDR1 and CDR2: LNHDA, SQIVND (reference sequence). The CDR3 reads CASSIDAPSLAGGPGDTQYF. The CDR3 DNA is TGTGCCAGTAGTATAGACGCCCCCTCCCTAGCGGGAGGGCCCGGAGATACGCAGTATTTT.

The rearrangement uses TRBV6-5 and TRBJ2-7; 9 positions agree with TRBD2. After removal of 4 bases from V and 3 bases from J, the junction contained 7 bases not matched to a gene. Germline CDR1 reads MNHEY; CDR2 reads SVGAGI. The CDR3 totals 15 residues. The CDR3 DNA sequence: TGTGCCAGCAGTTCCCGGGATAGCGGGAGCTACGAGCAGTACTTC. Translation gives CASSSRDSGSYEQYF.

The chain uses TRBV18 and TRBJ2-5, with D possibly being TRBD2 (5 bases). CDR1 is KGHSH and CDR2 is LQKENI in the germline V gene. Trimming pared 3 bases from V and 4 bases from J, leaving 12 bases between. The CDR3 spans 14 residues. CDR3 nucleotide sequence: TGTGCCAGCTCACCTTTGGAGGTTTTAGAGACCCAGTACTTC. This gives the protein CASSPLEVLETQYF.

The chain carries TRBV19 and TRBJ2-7; D perhaps matches TRBD1 (5 bases). CDR3 size: 13 residues. CDR1 and CDR2 (germline): LNHDA, SQIVND (reference sequence). V was cut by 3 bases and J by 3 bases, with 9 bases left in between. CDR3 in DNA: TGTGCCAGTAGTATTCAGGGTCACTACGAGCAGTACTTC. Translated, it gives CASSIQGHYEQYF.

V is TRBV28 and J is TRBJ1-2, with TRBD1 matching over 10 bases. CDR3 length equals 17 residues. Germline CDR1 and CDR2: MDHEN and SYDVKM. V was clipped by 2 bases and J by 4 bases; unmatched bases: 10. CDR3 coding DNA: TGTGCCAGCAGTTTAATGCTTGCGGGACAGGGGAGCTATGGCTACACCTTC. It yields the protein CASSLMLAGQGSYGYTF.

The J gene is TRBJ2-7, the V gene TRBV6-5; TRBD1 matches 8 bases. The CDR3 is 13 residues long. Germline V lookup: CDR1 MNHEY, CDR2 SVGAGI. Germline trimming cut 6 bases from V and 6 bases from J; bases unmatched to any gene: 7. CDR3 coding DNA: TGTGCCAGCAGCCTTCCAGGGACAGGCGAGCAGTACTTC. It is translated as CASSLPGTGEQYF.

This rearrangement joins TRBV20-1 to TRBJ2-1; TRBD2 aligns across 10 bases. This CDR3 is built from 11 residues. Trimming at V came to 3 bases and at J to 12 bases, leaving 2 bases not matched to a gene. Germline loops: CDR1 DFQATT, CDR2 SNEGSKA (reference sequence). DNA for the CDR3: TGCAGTGCTAGGACTAGCGGGCCGCAGTTCTTC. Encoded protein: CSARTSGPQFF.

V and J are TRBV14 and TRBJ1-1; D call uncertain. Trimming stripped 4 bases from V and 1 base from J, with 10 bases between. Germline assignment: CDR1 SGHDN and CDR2 FVKESK. The CDR3 extends over 14 amino acids. This CDR3 reads CASSRGRRNTEAFF. The CDR3 DNA reads as TGTGCCAGCAGCCGAGGACGGAGGAACACTGAAGCTTTCTTT. The full variable domain, its missing parts supplied by reference TRBV14 and TRBJ1-1, is EAGVTQFPSHSVIEKGQTVTLRCDPISGHDNLYWYRRVMGKEIKFLLHFVKESKQDESGMPNNRFLAERTGGTYSTLKVQPAELEDSGVYFCASSRGRRNTEAFFGQGTRLTVV.

This clone appeared once. DNA of the CDR3: TGCGCCAGCAGCTTGGAAGCACAGCAACGGCAGTACTTC. It specifies CASSLEAQQRQYF. V is TRBV5-1 and J is TRBJ2-7; the D is unclear. The V gene's germline CDR1 is SGHRS and CDR2 YFSETQ. The germline V and J ends were trimmed by 0 bases and 9 bases, with 13 bases remaining between them. The CDR3 has 13 residues. The full variable domain, its missing parts supplied by reference TRBV5-1 and TRBJ2-7, is KAGVTQTPRYLIKTRGQQVTLSCSPISGHRSVSWYQQTPGQGLQFLFEYFSETQRNKGNFPGRFSGRQFSNSRSEMNVSTLELGDSALYLCASSLEAQQRQYFGPGTRLTVT.

The chain is built from TRBV2 and TRBJ2-7; 7 nucleotides match TRBD1. CDR1 is SNHLY, CDR2 FYNNEI, per germline. V trimming: 5 bases; J trimming: 2 bases; junction bases outside the gene matches: 6. The CDR3 length is 14 residues. CDR3 nucleotide sequence: TGTGCCAGCAGTCAAGGGACAGATACCTACGAGCAGTACTTC. Translation: CASSQGTDTYEQYF. The full variable domain, rest sourced from reference TRBV2 and TRBJ2-7, is EPEVTQTPSHQVTQMGQEVILRCVPISNHLYFYWYRQILGQKVEFLVSFYNNEISEKSEIFDDQFSVERPDGSNFTLKIRSTKLEDSAMYFCASSQGTDTYEQYFGPGTRLTVT.

This chain joins TRBV25-1 and TRBJ2-2; TRBD2 matches 7 bases. V lost 6 bases, J lost 3 bases, and 1 base stayed unmatched. This CDR3 is 13 amino acids long. Germline values: CDR1 MGHDK, CDR2 SYGVNS. CDR3 residues: CASSGGYTGELFF. For the CDR3, the DNA is TGTGCCAGCAGCGGGGGGTACACCGGGGAGCTGTTTTTT.

The chain recombines TRBV7-9 with TRBJ2-7; 13 bases map to TRBD2. J gave up 6 bases and V 5 bases, and 4 bases lay outside the gene matches. CDR3 length equals 14 residues. From germline, CDR1 is SEHNR and CDR2 FQNEAQ (reference sequence). The CDR3 loop is CASSQGTSGTEQYF. The CDR3, as DNA: TGTGCCAGCAGCCAAGGGACTAGCGGGACCGAGCAGTACTTC. The complete variable domain, with remaining parts taken from reference TRBV7-9 and TRBJ2-7, reads DTGVSQNPRHKITKRGQNVTFRCDPISEHNRLYWYRQTLGQGPEFLTYFQNEAQLEKSRLLSDRFSAERPKGSFSTLEIQRTEQGDSAMYLCASSQGTSGTEQYFGPGTRLTVT.

The chain recombines TRBV6-1 with TRBJ1-5; D is uncertain. The germline V gene encodes CDR1 MNHNS and CDR2 SASEGT. This CDR3 comprises 14 residues. V gave up 1 base and J gave up 0 bases, with 4 bases separating them. CDR3 nucleotide sequence: TGTGCCAGCAGTGAAGTGAATAGCAATCAGCCCCAGCATTTT. The encoded protein is CASSEVNSNQPQHF.

The chain recombines TRBV15 with TRBJ1-4; maybe TRBD1 (5 bases). This CDR3 contains 15 residues. Trimming stripped 3 bases from V and 6 bases from J, with 14 bases between. CDR1 is LNHNV, CDR2 YYDKDF, per germline (reference sequence). The CDR3 sequence: CATSSFTGTDEKLFF. The CDR3 DNA is TGTGCCACCAGCAGCTTCACAGGAACCGATGAAAAACTGTTTTTT.

The chain carries TRBV7-2 and TRBJ1-1, with D unclear. This CDR3 has 14 amino acids. Germline V gene sequence: CDR1 SGHTA, CDR2 FQGNSA. Trimming removed 5 bases from V and 1 base from J, with 11 bases in between. The CDR3 region has the DNA TGTGCCAGCAGCCCACAGACTTGGAACACTGAAGCTTTCTTT. Amino acids: CASSPQTWNTEAFF.

This CDR3 reads CAWSVPGQSNYGYTF. The CDR3 DNA reads TGTGCCTGGAGTGTACCCGGACAATCTAACTATGGCTACACCTTC. This chain uses TRBV30 with TRBJ1-2; maybe TRBD1 (5 bases). Germline CDR1 is GTSNPN and CDR2 is SVGIG (reference sequence). The CDR3 totals 15 residues. With 0 bases removed from V and 0 bases from J, the gap between germline ends came to 11 bases.

The rearrangement links TRBV5-4 to TRBJ2-4, with 7 bases fitting TRBD1. The CDR3 consists of 14 residues. V lost 0 bases to trimming and J lost 3 bases; unmatched junction nucleotides: 0. From germline, CDR1 is SGHNT and CDR2 YYREEE (reference sequence). CDR3 sequence (DNA): TGTGCCAGCAGCTTGGCAGGGGGCAAAAACATTCAGTACTTC. Translated: CASSLAGGKNIQYF.

The V and J genes are TRBV4-1 and TRBJ2-2; D gene ambiguous. Between the trimmed V and J ends, which lost 0 bases and 6 bases, there was a span of 5 bases. This CDR3 comprises 13 residues. In germline, CDR1 is MGHRA, CDR2 YSYEKL. The CDR3 bases are TGCGCCAGCAGCCAAGAGGGCCCCGGGGAGCTGTTTTTT. Its protein is CASSQEGPGELFF.

The chain joins TRBV23-1 to TRBJ2-7; no definite D call. TRBV23-1 is assigned to the ORF class and has an uncertain function. V was pared by 4 bases and J by 6 bases, with 7 bases between. The CDR3 consists of 11 residues. Here the CDR3 DNA reads TGCGCCAGCAGTCCCCCTCGCGAGCAGTACTTC. Its protein is CASSPPREQYF.